This TCR beta chain was captured in a study of shared clonotypes between healthy human individuals. Study summary: Each donor's CD4 naive and CD4 memory cells filled three plates apiece, CD8 naive two, and CD8 memory one.

Concerning this clone: Its antigen is still unknown.

CD45RO negativity and positive selection for CCR7 defined naive CD8 cells, a population that excluded terminally differentiated effector memory CD45RA+ cells. Findings of the study overall: Sampling involved blood alone; tissue repertoires likely differ. Expectations were that clonotype sharing among donors would be affected by sequencing depth.

In the authors' workflow: ImmunoSEQ only sent back junction sequences with no quality scores, so filtering was done differently. Measured with immunoSEQ multiplex PCR; TCRdb has only the in-frame clones, and not every one. For V, J and clone size, that table is used; D and trimming come from the DNA. The table lists around 2.1 million clones, about 92% of them singletons. CDR1 and CDR2 (germline): LNHNV, YYDKDF (reference sequence). The CDR3 length is 15 residues. The V segment lost 3 bases and the J segment 9 bases; nucleotides outside the gene matches: 13. The sequenced material came from naive CD8+ T cells from PBMCs. The chain links TRBV15 to TRBJ2-5; 7 bases match TRBD1. The source is a man younger than 35 in good health. Some clones in this sample may be carry-over from other donors' samples. In DNA form, the CDR3 reads TGTGCCACCAGCAGGCCTTCCGGGACAGTAATGGCCCAGTACTTC. Its protein is CATSRPSGTVMAQYF.